This TCR beta chain derives from a study of STAT5B mutations in CD4+ large granular lymphocyte leukemia. The CDR3 length is 14 residues. Germline CDR1 is SGHRS and CDR2 is YFSETQ. V shed 4 bases, J shed 3 bases, and the junction held 4 bases outside the gene matches. The table came from immunoSEQ multiplex PCR; TCRdb's copy has only in-frame clones and leaves some out. The sample lists about 22,000 clones, 78% occurring once. This receptor was identified in a human donor in good health. The sample taken for sequencing was CD4+ T cells from blood buffy coats. The chain uses TRBV5-1 and TRBJ2-5, with TRBD2 matching over 9 bases. Here the CDR3 DNA reads TGCGCCAGCAGCCAAATAGCGGGAGAAGAGACCCAGTACTTC. Translated, it gives CASSQIAGEETQYF.